This is a list of T cell receptor beta chains from one sample in a study of a mutant IDH1 vaccine in newly diagnosed glioma. Their specific antigens are unknown. This table comes from immunoSEQ multiplex PCR, and its TCRdb copy is limited to in-frame clones, with some not included. The table shows more than 35,000 clones, with 81% occurring only once. Sequences were derived from PBMCs, sampled from a glioma patient whose treatment included an IDH1 peptide vaccine. The receptors were gathered from a middle-aged woman with glioma. Some clones in this sample may be carry-over from other donors' samples. CDR3s include the opening cysteine and the closing phenylalanine or tryptophan. Fields, in order: J gene, D gene, V gene, clone size, CDR3 DNA, CDR3 protein. A D gene is named only where the DNA matches it firmly. Size tells how often a clone was seen (once, few, many) or the class of an expanded clone, and some rows leave it out.

j_gene: TRBJ1-2; d_gene: .; v_gene: TRBV19; abundance: .; CDR3nt: TGTGCCAGTAGTATAGAAGTCCCGGCCCGCTATGGCTACACCTTC; CDR3aa: CASSIEVPARYGYTF
j_gene: TRBJ1-5; d_gene: TRBD1; v_gene: TRBV6-6; abundance: .; CDR3nt: TGTGCCAGCAGTTACTCTTGGGGACAGGGAGATCAGCCCCAGCATTTT; CDR3aa: CASSYSWGQGDQPQHF
j_gene: TRBJ2-1; d_gene: TRBD1; v_gene: TRBV4-3; abundance: once; CDR3nt: TGCGCCAGCAGCCATGGGACAGGAGTGGAAGACAATGAGCAGTTCTTC; CDR3aa: CASSHGTGVEDNEQFF
j_gene: TRBJ2-1; d_gene: .; v_gene: TRBV10-3; abundance: .; CDR3nt: TGTGCCATTGCCGGAGAGGGCAATGAGCAGTTCTTC; CDR3aa: CAIAGEGNEQFF
j_gene: TRBJ2-5; d_gene: TRBD2; v_gene: TRBV4-3; abundance: .; CDR3nt: TGCGCCAGCAGCCCCTCTAGCGGGAGAGAGACCCAGTACTTC; CDR3aa: CASSPSSGRETQYF
j_gene: TRBJ2-1; d_gene: TRBD2; v_gene: TRBV19; abundance: .; CDR3nt: TGTGCCAGTAGTATGTCCTACGGGACTAGGACCAATGAGCAGTTCTTC; CDR3aa: CASSMSYGTRTNEQFF
j_gene: TRBJ1-2; d_gene: .; v_gene: TRBV4-1; abundance: .; CDR3nt: TGCGCCAGCAGCCAAGCAGTTGGGGGCTATGGCTACACCTTC; CDR3aa: CASSQAVGGYGYTF
j_gene: TRBJ1-2; d_gene: .; v_gene: TRBV14; abundance: .; CDR3nt: TGTGCCAGCAGCCTAGGAGTCCCCCCCTATGGCTACACCTTC; CDR3aa: CASSLGVPPYGYTF
j_gene: TRBJ1-1; d_gene: .; v_gene: TRBV5-1; abundance: .; CDR3nt: TGCGCCAGCAGCTTCAGGGAGAAGAACACTGAAGCTTTCTTT; CDR3aa: CASSFREKNTEAFF
j_gene: TRBJ2-7; d_gene: TRBD2; v_gene: TRBV19; abundance: .; CDR3nt: TGTGCCAGTAGAGCGGGACTAGCGGGCGGGGAGTACTTC; CDR3aa: CASRAGLAGGEYF
j_gene: TRBJ2-7; d_gene: .; v_gene: TRBV21-1; abundance: .; CDR3nt: TGTGCCAGCAGCAGAGCCATTCGGACAGGGAGCTCCTACGAGCAGTACTTC; CDR3aa: CASSRAIRTGSSYEQYF
j_gene: TRBJ2-2; d_gene: .; v_gene: TRBV13; abundance: few; CDR3nt: TGTGCCAGCAGCTCAGAGGGGGGAGTACCTAGATTCAGCGGGGAGCTGTTTTTT; CDR3aa: CASSSEGGVPRFSGELFF
j_gene: TRBJ2-1; d_gene: .; v_gene: TRBV19; abundance: .; CDR3nt: TGTGCCAGTAGTATTTCGGGGCCCCACAATGAGCAGTTCTTC; CDR3aa: CASSISGPHNEQFF
j_gene: TRBJ2-7; d_gene: TRBD1; v_gene: TRBV10-2; abundance: .; CDR3nt: TGCGCCAGCACCAGGGACAGCTCCTACGAGCAGTACTTC; CDR3aa: CASTRDSSYEQYF
j_gene: TRBJ2-1; d_gene: TRBD2; v_gene: TRBV15; abundance: .; CDR3nt: TGTGCCACCAGCAGAGGTCGGGAGGTACCTCTGGAGCAGTTCTTC; CDR3aa: CATSRGREVPLEQFF
j_gene: TRBJ1-1; d_gene: TRBD1; v_gene: TRBV10-3; abundance: .; CDR3nt: TGTGCCATCAGTGAGCCCGGGACAGTGAACACTGAAGCTTTCTTT; CDR3aa: CAISEPGTVNTEAFF
j_gene: TRBJ2-7; d_gene: TRBD2; v_gene: TRBV9; abundance: .; CDR3nt: TGTGCCAGCAGCGAGGGAGGGGTCGACGAGCAGTACTTC; CDR3aa: CASSEGGVDEQYF
j_gene: TRBJ2-2; d_gene: .; v_gene: TRBV9; abundance: .; CDR3nt: TGTGCCAGCACCGGTGCGGGAACATCGTCCGCGAACACCGGGGAGCTGTTTTTT; CDR3aa: CASTGAGTSSANTGELFF
j_gene: TRBJ1-5; d_gene: .; v_gene: TRBV6-5; abundance: .; CDR3nt: TGTGCCAGCAGTTACGACCCTTCCGACATTCAGCCCCAGCATTTT; CDR3aa: CASSYDPSDIQPQHF
j_gene: TRBJ1-2; d_gene: .; v_gene: TRBV5-1; abundance: .; CDR3nt: TGCGCCAGCAGCGCGACAGCTAACTATGGCTACACCTTC; CDR3aa: CASSATANYGYTF
j_gene: TRBJ1-4; d_gene: .; v_gene: TRBV4-3; abundance: .; CDR3nt: TGCGCCAGCAGCCAGACACCTCAGGGAACTAATGAAAAACTGTTTTTT; CDR3aa: CASSQTPQGTNEKLFF
j_gene: TRBJ2-7; d_gene: TRBD1; v_gene: TRBV10-3; abundance: .; CDR3nt: TGTGCCATCAGGGGGAACCGACAGGGGGCGGAGACCGAGCAGTACTTC; CDR3aa: CAIRGNRQGAETEQYF
j_gene: TRBJ2-5; d_gene: TRBD2; v_gene: TRBV5-4; abundance: .; CDR3nt: TGTGCCAGCAGCTTTAGCGGGGGCCCCCAAGAGACCCAGTACTTC; CDR3aa: CASSFSGGPQETQYF
j_gene: TRBJ2-1; d_gene: .; v_gene: TRBV7-9; abundance: .; CDR3nt: TGTGCCAGCAGCCCGGCCCCTGAGCAGTTCTTC; CDR3aa: CASSPAPEQFF
j_gene: TRBJ1-3; d_gene: TRBD1; v_gene: TRBV5-1; abundance: .; CDR3nt: TGCGCCAGCAGCTGGGGACCGGGACAGGGAAACACCATATATTTT; CDR3aa: CASSWGPGQGNTIYF
j_gene: TRBJ2-2; d_gene: .; v_gene: TRBV9; abundance: few; CDR3nt: TGTGCCAGCAACTCAGGAGGGGGAACCGGGGAGCTGTTTTTT; CDR3aa: CASNSGGGTGELFF
j_gene: TRBJ1-2; d_gene: .; v_gene: TRBV7-2; abundance: .; CDR3nt: TGTGCCAGCAGCTCCGCCACAAAGGGGGGAGGTGGCTACACCTTC; CDR3aa: CASSSATKGGGGYTF
j_gene: TRBJ2-3; d_gene: TRBD1; v_gene: TRBV28; abundance: .; CDR3nt: TGTGCCAGCAGTTTATCCCTTACCGGGACAGGTCCTTTCTTT; CDR3aa: CASSLSLTGTGPFF
j_gene: TRBJ1-5; d_gene: .; v_gene: TRBV7-9; abundance: .; CDR3nt: TGTGCCAGCAGCTTTGACAGTCGACAGCCCCAGCATTTT; CDR3aa: CASSFDSRQPQHF
j_gene: TRBJ1-1; d_gene: .; v_gene: TRBV10-3; abundance: few; CDR3nt: TGTGCCATCAGTGAGTCCGTGCGGGGATGGGGGACTGAAGCTTTCTTT; CDR3aa: CAISESVRGWGTEAFF
j_gene: TRBJ1-2; d_gene: .; v_gene: TRBV27; abundance: .; CDR3nt: TGTGCCAGCAGAGCTAACTATGGCTACACCTTC; CDR3aa: CASRANYGYTF
j_gene: TRBJ1-2; d_gene: .; v_gene: TRBV7-2; abundance: .; CDR3nt: TGTGCCAGCAGCTTTATGGCCGCCCAGGACTACACCTTC; CDR3aa: CASSFMAAQDYTF
j_gene: TRBJ2-2; d_gene: TRBD2; v_gene: TRBV5-1; abundance: .; CDR3nt: TGCGCCAGCGGACCGGGACTAGCCCGATCCGGGGAGCTGTTTTTT; CDR3aa: CASGPGLARSGELFF
j_gene: TRBJ1-5; d_gene: .; v_gene: TRBV28; abundance: .; CDR3nt: TGTGCCAGCAAAAGTCCCGCCGGTAGCAATCAGCCCCAGCATTTT; CDR3aa: CASKSPAGSNQPQHF
j_gene: TRBJ2-5; d_gene: .; v_gene: TRBV6-5; abundance: .; CDR3nt: TGTGCCAGCAGTTACCTTGAGACAGGCTCCGGAGAGACCCAGTACTTC; CDR3aa: CASSYLETGSGETQYF
j_gene: TRBJ2-5; d_gene: .; v_gene: TRBV6-6; abundance: .; CDR3nt: TGTGCCAGCAGTTACGACGGCCAAGAGACCCAGTACTTC; CDR3aa: CASSYDGQETQYF
j_gene: TRBJ1-1; d_gene: .; v_gene: TRBV7-9; abundance: .; CDR3nt: TGTGCCCCCCGGTGGGGGTCTCGGCTGAACACTGAAGCTTTCTTT; CDR3aa: CAPRWGSRLNTEAFF